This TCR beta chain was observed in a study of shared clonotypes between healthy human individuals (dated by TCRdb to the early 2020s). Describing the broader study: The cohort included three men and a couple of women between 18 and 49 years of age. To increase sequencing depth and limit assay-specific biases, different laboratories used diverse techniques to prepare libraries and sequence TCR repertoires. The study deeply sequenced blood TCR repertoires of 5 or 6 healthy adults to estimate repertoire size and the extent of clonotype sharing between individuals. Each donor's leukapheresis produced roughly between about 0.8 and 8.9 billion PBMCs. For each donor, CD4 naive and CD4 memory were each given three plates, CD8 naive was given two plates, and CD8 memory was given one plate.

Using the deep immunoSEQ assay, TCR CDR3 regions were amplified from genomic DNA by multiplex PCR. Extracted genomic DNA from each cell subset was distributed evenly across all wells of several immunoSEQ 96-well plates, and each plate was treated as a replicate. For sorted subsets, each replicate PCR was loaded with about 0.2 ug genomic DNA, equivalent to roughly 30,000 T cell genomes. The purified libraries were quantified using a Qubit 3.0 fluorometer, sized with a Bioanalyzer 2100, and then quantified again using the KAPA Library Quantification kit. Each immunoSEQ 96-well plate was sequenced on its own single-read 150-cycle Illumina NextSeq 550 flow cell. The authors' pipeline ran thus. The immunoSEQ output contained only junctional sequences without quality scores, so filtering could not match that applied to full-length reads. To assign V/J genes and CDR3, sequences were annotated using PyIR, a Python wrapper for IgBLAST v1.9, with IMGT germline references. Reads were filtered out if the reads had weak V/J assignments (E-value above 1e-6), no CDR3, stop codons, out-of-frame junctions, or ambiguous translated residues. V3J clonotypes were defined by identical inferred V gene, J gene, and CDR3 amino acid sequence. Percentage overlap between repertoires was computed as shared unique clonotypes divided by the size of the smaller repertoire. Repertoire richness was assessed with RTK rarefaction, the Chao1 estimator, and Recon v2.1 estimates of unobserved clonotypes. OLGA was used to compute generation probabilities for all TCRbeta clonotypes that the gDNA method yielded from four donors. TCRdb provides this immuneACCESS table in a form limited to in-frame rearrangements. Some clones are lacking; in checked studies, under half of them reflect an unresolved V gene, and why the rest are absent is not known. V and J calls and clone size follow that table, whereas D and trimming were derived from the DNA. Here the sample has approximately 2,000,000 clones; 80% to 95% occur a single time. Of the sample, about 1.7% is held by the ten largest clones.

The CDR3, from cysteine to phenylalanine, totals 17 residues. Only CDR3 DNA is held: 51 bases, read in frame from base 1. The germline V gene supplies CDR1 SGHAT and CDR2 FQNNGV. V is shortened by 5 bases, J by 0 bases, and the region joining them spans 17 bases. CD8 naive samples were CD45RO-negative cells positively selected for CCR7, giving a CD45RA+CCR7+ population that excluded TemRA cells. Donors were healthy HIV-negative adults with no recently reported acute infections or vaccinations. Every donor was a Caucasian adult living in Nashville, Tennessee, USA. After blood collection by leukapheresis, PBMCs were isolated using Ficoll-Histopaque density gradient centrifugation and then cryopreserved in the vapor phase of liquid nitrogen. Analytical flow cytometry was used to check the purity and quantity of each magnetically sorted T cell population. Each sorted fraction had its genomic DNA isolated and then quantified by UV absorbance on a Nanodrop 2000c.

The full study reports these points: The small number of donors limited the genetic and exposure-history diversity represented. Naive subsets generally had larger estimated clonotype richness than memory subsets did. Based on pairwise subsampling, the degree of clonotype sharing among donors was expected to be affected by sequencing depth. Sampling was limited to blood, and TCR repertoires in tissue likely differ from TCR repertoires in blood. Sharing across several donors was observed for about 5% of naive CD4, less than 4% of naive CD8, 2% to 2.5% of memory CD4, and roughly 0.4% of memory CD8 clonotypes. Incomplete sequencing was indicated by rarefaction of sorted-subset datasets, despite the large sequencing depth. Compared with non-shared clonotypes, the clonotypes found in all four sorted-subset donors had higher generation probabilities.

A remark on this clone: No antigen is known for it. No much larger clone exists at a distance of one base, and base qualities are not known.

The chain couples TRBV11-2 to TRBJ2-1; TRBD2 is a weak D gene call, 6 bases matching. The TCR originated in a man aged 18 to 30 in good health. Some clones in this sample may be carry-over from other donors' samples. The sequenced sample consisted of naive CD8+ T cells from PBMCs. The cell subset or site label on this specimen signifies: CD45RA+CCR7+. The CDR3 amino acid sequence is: CASSPARGFTSYNEQFF. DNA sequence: TGTGCCAGCAGCCCAGCGCGGGGATTCACCTCCTACAATGAGCAGTTCTTC.